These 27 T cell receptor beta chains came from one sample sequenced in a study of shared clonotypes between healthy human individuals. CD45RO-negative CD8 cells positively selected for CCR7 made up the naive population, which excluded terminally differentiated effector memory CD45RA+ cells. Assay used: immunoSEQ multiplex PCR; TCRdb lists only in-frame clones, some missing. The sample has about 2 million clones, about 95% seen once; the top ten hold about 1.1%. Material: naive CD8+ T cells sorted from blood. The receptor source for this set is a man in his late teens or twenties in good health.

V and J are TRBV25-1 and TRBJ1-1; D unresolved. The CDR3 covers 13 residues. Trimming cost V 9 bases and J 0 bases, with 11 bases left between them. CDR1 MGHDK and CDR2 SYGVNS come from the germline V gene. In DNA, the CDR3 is TGTGCCAGGGTAAGATTTATGAACACTGAAGCTTTCTTT. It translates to CARVRFMNTEAFF.

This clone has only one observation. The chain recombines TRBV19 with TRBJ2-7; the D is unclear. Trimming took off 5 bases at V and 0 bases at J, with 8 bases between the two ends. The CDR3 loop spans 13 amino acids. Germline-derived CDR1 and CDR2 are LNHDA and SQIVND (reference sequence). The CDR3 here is CASSWTVSYEQYF. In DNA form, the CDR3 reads TGTGCCAGTAGTTGGACGGTCTCCTACGAGCAGTACTTC.

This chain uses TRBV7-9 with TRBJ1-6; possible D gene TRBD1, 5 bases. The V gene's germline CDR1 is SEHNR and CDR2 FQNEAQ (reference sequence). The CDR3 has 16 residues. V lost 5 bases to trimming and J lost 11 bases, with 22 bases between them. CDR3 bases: TGTGCCAGCAGCCACGCGCAGGCAGGGAGTGCGCCACCCCTCCACTTT. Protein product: CASSHAQAGSAPPLHF.

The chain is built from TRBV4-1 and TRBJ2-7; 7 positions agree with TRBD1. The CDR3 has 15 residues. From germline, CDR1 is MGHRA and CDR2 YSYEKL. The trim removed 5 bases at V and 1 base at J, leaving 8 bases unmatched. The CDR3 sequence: CASSKTGVYSYEQYF. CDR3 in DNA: TGCGCCAGCAGCAAAACAGGGGTTTATTCCTACGAGCAGTACTTC.

This CDR3 is CASSLVGTRGLYNEQFF. The CDR3 DNA sequence: TGTGCCAGCAGTTTGGTGGGTACACGGGGACTCTACAATGAGCAGTTCTTC. V gene TRBV27 combines with J gene TRBJ2-1, with D possibly TRBD2 on 6 matching bases. The CDR3 totals 17 residues. Germline V gene sequence: CDR1 MNHEY, CDR2 SMNVEV (reference sequence). V lost 3 bases and J lost 3, with 18 bases in between.

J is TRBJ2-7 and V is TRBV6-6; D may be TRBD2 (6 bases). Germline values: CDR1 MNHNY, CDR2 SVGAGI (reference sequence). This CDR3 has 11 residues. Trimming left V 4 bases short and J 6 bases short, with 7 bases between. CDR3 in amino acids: CASSSGGEQYF. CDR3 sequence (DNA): TGTGCCAGCAGTTCCGGGGGCGAGCAGTACTTC.

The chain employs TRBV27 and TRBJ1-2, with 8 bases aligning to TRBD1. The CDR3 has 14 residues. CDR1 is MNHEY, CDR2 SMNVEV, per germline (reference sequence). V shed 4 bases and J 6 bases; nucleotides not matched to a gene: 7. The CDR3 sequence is CASSSVDREDGYTF. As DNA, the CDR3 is TGTGCCAGCAGTTCCGTGGACAGGGAGGATGGCTACACCTTC.

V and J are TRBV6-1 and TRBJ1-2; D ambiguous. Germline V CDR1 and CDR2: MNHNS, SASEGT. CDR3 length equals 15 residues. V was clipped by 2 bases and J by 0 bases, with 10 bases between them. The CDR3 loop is CASSETVLPNYGYTF. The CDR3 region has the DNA TGTGCCAGCAGTGAAACAGTTCTTCCTAACTATGGCTACACCTTC.

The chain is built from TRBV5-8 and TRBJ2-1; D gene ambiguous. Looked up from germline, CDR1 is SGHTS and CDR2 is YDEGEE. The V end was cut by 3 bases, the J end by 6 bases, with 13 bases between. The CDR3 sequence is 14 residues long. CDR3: CASSSDDQFNEQFF. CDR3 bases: TGTGCCAGCAGCTCCGACGACCAATTCAATGAGCAGTTCTTC.

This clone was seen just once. DNA for the CDR3: TGTGCCAGTAGTTTGGACAGGGAGAAGGCCGGGGAGCTGTTTTTT. It is translated as CASSLDREKAGELFF. The chain has TRBV19 and TRBJ2-2, with 8 nucleotides matching TRBD1. This CDR3 comprises 15 residues. Germline CDR1 and CDR2: LNHDA and SQIVND (reference sequence). The J segment lost 6 bases and the V segment lost 5 bases, leaving 8 bases of the junction unmatched.

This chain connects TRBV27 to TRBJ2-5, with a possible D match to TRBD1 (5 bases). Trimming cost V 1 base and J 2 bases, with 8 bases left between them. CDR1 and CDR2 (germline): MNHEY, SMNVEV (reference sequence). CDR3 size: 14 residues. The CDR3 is CASSLWQGQETQYF. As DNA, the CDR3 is TGTGCCAGCAGTTTATGGCAGGGACAAGAGACCCAGTACTTC.

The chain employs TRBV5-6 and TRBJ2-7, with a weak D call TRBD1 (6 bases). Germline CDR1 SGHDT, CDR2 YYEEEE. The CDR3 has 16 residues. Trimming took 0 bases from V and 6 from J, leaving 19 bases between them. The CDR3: CASSLVGAEGSFEQYF. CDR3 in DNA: TGTGCCAGCAGCTTGGTGGGGGCAGAAGGTTCGTTCGAGCAGTACTTC.

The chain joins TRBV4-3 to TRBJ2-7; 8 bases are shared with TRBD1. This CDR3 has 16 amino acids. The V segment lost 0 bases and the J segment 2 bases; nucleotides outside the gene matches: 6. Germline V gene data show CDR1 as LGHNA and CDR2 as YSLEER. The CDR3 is CASSQESDRGAYEQYF. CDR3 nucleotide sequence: TGCGCCAGCAGCCAAGAGTCAGACAGGGGAGCCTACGAGCAGTACTTC.

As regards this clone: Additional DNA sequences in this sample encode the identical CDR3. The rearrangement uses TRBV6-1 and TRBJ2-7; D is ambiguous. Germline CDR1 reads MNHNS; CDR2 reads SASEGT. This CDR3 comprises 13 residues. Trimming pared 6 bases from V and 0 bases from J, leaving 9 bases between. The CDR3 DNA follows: TGTGCCAGCAGCGCCAGTAGCTCCTACGAGCAGTACTTC. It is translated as CASSASSSYEQYF.

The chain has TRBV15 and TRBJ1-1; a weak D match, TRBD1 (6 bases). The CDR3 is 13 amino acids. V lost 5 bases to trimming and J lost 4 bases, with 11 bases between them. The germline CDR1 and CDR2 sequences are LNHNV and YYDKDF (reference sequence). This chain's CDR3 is CATSLGGATEAFF. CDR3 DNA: TGTGCCACCAGCCTAGGGGGGGCCACTGAAGCTTTCTTT.

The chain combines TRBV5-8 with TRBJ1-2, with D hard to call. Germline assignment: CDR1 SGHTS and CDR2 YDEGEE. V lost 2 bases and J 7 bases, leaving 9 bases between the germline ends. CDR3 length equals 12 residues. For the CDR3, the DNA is TGTGCCAGCAGCTTTGCCCGGGCTGGCTACACCTTC. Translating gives CASSFARAGYTF. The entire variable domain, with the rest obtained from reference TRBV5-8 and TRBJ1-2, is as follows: EAGVTQSPTHLIKTRGQQATLRCSPISGHTSVYWYQQALGLGLQFLLWYDEGEERNRGNFPPRFSGRQFPNYSSELNVNALELEDSALYLCASSFARAGYTFGSGTRLTVV.

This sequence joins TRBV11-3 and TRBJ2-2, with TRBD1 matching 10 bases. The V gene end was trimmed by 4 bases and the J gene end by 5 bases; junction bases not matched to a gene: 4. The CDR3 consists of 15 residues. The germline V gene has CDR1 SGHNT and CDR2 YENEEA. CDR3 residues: CASSWMGQGTGELFF. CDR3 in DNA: TGTGCCAGCAGCTGGATGGGACAGGGGACCGGGGAGCTGTTTTTT.

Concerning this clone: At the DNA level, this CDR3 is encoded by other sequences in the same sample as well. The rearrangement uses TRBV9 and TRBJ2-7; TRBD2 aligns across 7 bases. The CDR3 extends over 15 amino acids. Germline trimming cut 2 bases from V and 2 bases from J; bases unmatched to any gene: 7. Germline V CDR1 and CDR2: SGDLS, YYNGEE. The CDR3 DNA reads TGTGCCAGCAGCGTGGGGCTAGCGGACACCTACGAGCAGTACTTC. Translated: CASSVGLADTYEQYF. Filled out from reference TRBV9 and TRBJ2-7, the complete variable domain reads DSGVTQTPKHLITATGQRVTLRCSPRSGDLSVYWYQQSLDQGLQFLIQYYNGEERAKGNILERFSAQQFPDLHSELNLSSLELGDSALYFCASSVGLADTYEQYFGPGTRLTVT.

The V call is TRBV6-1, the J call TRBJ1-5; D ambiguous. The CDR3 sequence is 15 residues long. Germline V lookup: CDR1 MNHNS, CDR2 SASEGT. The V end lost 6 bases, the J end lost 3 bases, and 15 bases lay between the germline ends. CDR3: CASRPRQSLNQPQHF. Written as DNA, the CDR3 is TGTGCCAGCAGGCCTAGGCAATCCCTCAATCAGCCCCAGCATTTT.

The chain's CDR3 is CASSLRGPDSPLHF. CDR3 sequence (DNA): TGTGCCAGCAGCTTAAGGGGGCCGGATTCACCCCTCCACTTT. The chain couples TRBV7-6 to TRBJ1-6, with 7 bases that match TRBD1. Germline values: CDR1 SGHVS, CDR2 FNYEAQ. The length of the CDR3 is 14 residues. Losses at the gene ends were 2 bases for V and 8 bases for J; bases not matched to a gene: 3. Variable domain in full (rest from reference TRBV7-6 and TRBJ1-6): GAGVSQSPRYKVTKRGQDVALRCDPISGHVSLYWYRQALGQGPEFLTYFNYEAQQDKSGLPNDRFSAERPEGSISTLTIQRTEQRDSAMYRCASSLRGPDSPLHFGNGTRLTVT.

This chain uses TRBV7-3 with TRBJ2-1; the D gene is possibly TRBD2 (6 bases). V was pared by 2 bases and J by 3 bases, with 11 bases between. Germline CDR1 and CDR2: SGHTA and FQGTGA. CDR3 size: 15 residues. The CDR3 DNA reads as TGTGCCAGCAGCTTATCGGCGGGGAGCTACAATGAGCAGTTCTTC. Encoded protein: CASSLSAGSYNEQFF.

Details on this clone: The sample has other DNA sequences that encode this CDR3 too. CDR3 protein: CASSVGGVTNYGYTF. The CDR3, as DNA: TGTGCCAGCAGCGTAGGAGGGGTGACGAACTATGGCTACACCTTC. This sequence joins TRBV9 and TRBJ1-2; the D gene is possibly TRBD1 (5 bases). The CDR3 loop spans 15 amino acids. The germline V and J ends were trimmed by 0 bases and 2 bases, with 11 bases remaining between them. CDR1 SGDLS and CDR2 YYNGEE come from the germline V gene.

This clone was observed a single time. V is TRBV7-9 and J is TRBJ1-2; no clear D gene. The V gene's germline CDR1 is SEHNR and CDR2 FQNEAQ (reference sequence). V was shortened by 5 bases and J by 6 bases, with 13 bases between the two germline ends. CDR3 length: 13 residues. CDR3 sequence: CASSDGPGDGYTF. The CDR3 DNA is TGTGCCAGCAGCGACGGGCCCGGCGATGGCTACACCTTC.

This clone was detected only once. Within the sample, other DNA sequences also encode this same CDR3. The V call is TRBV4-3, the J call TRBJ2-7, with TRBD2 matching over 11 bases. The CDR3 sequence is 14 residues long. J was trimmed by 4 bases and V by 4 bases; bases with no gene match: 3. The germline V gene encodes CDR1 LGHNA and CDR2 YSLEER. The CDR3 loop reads CASSPGLADYEQYF. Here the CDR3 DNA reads TGCGCCAGCAGCCCGGGACTAGCGGATTACGAGCAGTACTTC.

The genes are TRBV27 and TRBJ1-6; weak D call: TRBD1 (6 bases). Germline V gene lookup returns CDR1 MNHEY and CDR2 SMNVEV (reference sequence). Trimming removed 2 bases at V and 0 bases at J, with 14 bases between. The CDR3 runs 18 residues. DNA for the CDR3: TGTGCCAGCAGTTTAGTTGGGGGCCAACTCTCCTATAATTCACCCCTCCACTTT. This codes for CASSLVGGQLSYNSPLHF.

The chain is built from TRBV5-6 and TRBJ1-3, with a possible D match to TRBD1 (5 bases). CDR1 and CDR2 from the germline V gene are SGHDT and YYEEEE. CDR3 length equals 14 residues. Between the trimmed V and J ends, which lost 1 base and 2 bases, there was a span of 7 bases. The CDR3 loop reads CASSLQQAGNTIYF. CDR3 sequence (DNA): TGTGCCAGCAGCTTGCAACAGGCTGGAAACACCATATATTTT.

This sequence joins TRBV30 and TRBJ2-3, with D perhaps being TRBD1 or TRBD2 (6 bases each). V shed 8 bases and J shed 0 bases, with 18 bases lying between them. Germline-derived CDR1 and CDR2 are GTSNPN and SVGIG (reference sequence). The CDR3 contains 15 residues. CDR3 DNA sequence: TGTGCCCGATCATCGGGGGCTTCTAGCACAGATACGCAGTATTTT. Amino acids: CARSSGASSTDTQYF.